The 29 T cell receptor beta chains given below trace back to one sample, sequenced in a study of T cells in Graves' hyperthyroidism and ophthalmopathy. Template material for amplifying TCR beta CDR3 regions consisted of RNA transcripts. HTBI primers drove first-round RT-PCR of the TCR CDR3. TCRdb reanalysed the multiplex PCR reads using MiXCR and keeps one entry per CDR3 protein. The data hold 560,000 or so distinct CDR3 sequences, with just over 45% observed a single time. The sequenced sample consisted of peripheral blood or thyroid tissue (not recorded which). These receptors all stem from a woman younger than 30 with Graves' hyperthyroidism.

This chain joins TRBV5-1 and TRBJ1-1; TRBD1 aligns across 8 bases. Germline V CDR1 and CDR2: SGHRS, YFSETQ. The CDR3 is 16 amino acids. Germline trimming cut 4 bases from V and 2 bases from J; bases unmatched to any gene: 10. CDR3: CASSMTRGQVNTEAFF. CDR3 DNA sequence: TGCGCCAGCAGCATGACGAGGGGACAGGTAAACACTGAAGCTTTCTTT.

This clonotype was found a few times. The chain uses TRBV7-2 and TRBJ2-7; 7 bases match TRBD1. The CDR3 has 14 residues. CDR1 is SGHTA, CDR2 FQGNSA, per germline. V dropped 3 bases and J dropped 3; count of bases not matched to a gene: 5. For the CDR3, the DNA is TGTGCCAGCAGCTTGGGACAGACGAACTACGAGCAGTACTTC. Its translation is CASSLGQTNYEQYF.

This clonotype was picked up a small number of times. The rearrangement links TRBV7-9 to TRBJ2-2, with TRBD2 matching 7 bases. Germline V gene lookup returns CDR1 SEHNR and CDR2 FQNEAQ (reference sequence). Unmatched junction bases numbered 6, after V lost 4 bases and J lost 7 bases. This CDR3 comprises 14 residues. The CDR3: CASSWAGENGELFF. DNA for the CDR3: TGTGCCAGCAGCTGGGCGGGAGAGAACGGGGAGCTGTTTTTT.

V usage is TRBV10-3 and J usage is TRBJ2-5; perhaps TRBD2 as D (6 bases). The length of the CDR3 is 16 residues. Germline assignment: CDR1 ENHRY and CDR2 SYGVKD. The V and J ends lost 2 bases and 5 bases respectively, with 18 bases between them. The CDR3 loop is CAISELWGTLLETQYF. CDR3 nucleotide sequence: TGTGCCATCAGTGAGCTCTGGGGGACTCTCCTCGAGACCCAGTACTTC.

The chain couples TRBV2 to TRBJ2-7; TRBD2 agrees at 11 bases. Germline V gene lookup returns CDR1 SNHLY and CDR2 FYNNEI. Trimming at V came to 3 bases and at J to 5 bases, leaving 3 bases not matched to a gene. The CDR3 is 14 amino acids. The CDR3 sequence is CASSDTSGSDEQYF. The CDR3 DNA reads as TGTGCCAGCAGTGATACTAGCGGGAGTGACGAGCAGTACTTC.

This clonotype has only one observation. One base separates it from a far larger clone, so it is likely a read error. The J gene is TRBJ2-7, the V gene TRBV5-2; the table assigns TRBD2, which was not confirmed against the DNA. TRBV5-2 is classified as a pseudogene. The CDR3 is 14 amino acids. This CDR3 is CASNLAGGPYEQYF. CDR3 nucleotide sequence: TGTGCCAGCAACCTAGCGGGAGGGCCTTACGAGCAGTACTTC.

The chain couples TRBV2 to TRBJ2-5, with a possible D match to TRBD2 (6 bases). Germline V gene sequence: CDR1 SNHLY, CDR2 FYNNEI. V was trimmed by 3 bases and J by 7 bases, leaving 15 bases between them. This CDR3 is 14 amino acids long. CDR3 protein: CASSEGGGRGTQYF. DNA of the CDR3: TGTGCCAGCAGTGAGGGAGGAGGCCGGGGGACCCAGTACTTC.

This clonotype was picked up many times. The chain combines TRBV29-1 with TRBJ2-5; 10 positions match TRBD1. Germline V gives CDR1 SQVTM, CDR2 ANQGSEA. The V and J ends lost 2 bases and 5 bases, in that order; junction bases with no gene match: 5. This CDR3 comprises 14 residues. The CDR3, as DNA: TGCAGCGTTGAACCGAAGGGACAGGGGGAGACCCAGTACTTC. It is translated as CSVEPKGQGETQYF. The full variable domain, completed using reference TRBV29-1 and TRBJ2-5, is SAVISQKPSRDICQRGTSLTIQCQVDSQVTMMFWYRQQPGQSLTLIATANQGSEATYESGFVIDKFPISRPNLTFSTLTVSNMSPEDSSIYLCSVEPKGQGETQYFGPGTRLLVL.

The chain employs TRBV10-3 and TRBJ1-6, with TRBD1 as a possible D gene (5 bases). The V gene's germline CDR1 is ENHRY and CDR2 SYGVKD. The V gene lost 11 bases and the J gene lost 2 bases, with 10 bases spanning the gap. This CDR3 has 13 residues. This CDR3 is CASTGPYNSPLHF. The CDR3 nucleotides read TGTGCCTCGACGGGGCCCTATAATTCACCCCTCCACTTT.

This chain links TRBV10-1 with TRBJ2-7, with 12 bases aligning to TRBD2. The CDR3 sequence is 17 residues long. Germline CDR1 is WNHNN and CDR2 is SYGVQD (reference sequence). V lost 5 bases and J lost 2; bases outside the gene matches: 10. CDR3 protein: CASSQTSGSIGPYEQYF. DNA of the CDR3: TGCGCCAGCAGTCAGACTAGCGGGAGTATAGGGCCCTACGAGCAGTACTTC.

This clonotype appeared once. V and J are TRBV5-1 and TRBJ2-5; D is uncertain. V dropped 0 bases and J dropped 2 bases, with 8 bases sitting between them. Looked up from germline, CDR1 is SGHRS and CDR2 is YFSETQ. The CDR3 contains 14 residues. Written as DNA, the CDR3 is TGCGCCAGCAGCTTGGGAGGTATGCAAGAGACCCAGTACTTC. Its protein product is CASSLGGMQETQYF. Full variable domain (remainder filled in from reference TRBV5-1 and TRBJ2-5): KAGVTQTPRYLIKTRGQQVTLSCSPISGHRSVSWYQQTPGQGLQFLFEYFSETQRNKGNFPGRFSGRQFSNSRSEMNVSTLELGDSALYLCASSLGGMQETQYFGPGTRLLVL.

This clonotype has only a few counts. The chain links TRBV12-5 to TRBJ1-1; D not certain. The germline gives CDR1 LGHNT, CDR2 FRNRAP. The CDR3 extends over 15 amino acids. The CDR3 sequence is CASTMTRGSGTEAFF. The DNA for the CDR3 is TGTGCCAGCACCATGACTCGGGGAAGTGGCACTGAAGCTTTCTTT.

Written as DNA, the CDR3 is TGTGCCAGCAGCCCCGGACAGGGAAGGTATTATGGCTACACCTTC. It yields the protein CASSPGQGRYYGYTF. This chain connects TRBV7-9 to TRBJ1-2, with TRBD1 matching over 8 bases. The germline V gene has CDR1 SEHNR and CDR2 FQNEAQ (reference sequence). The CDR3 runs 15 residues. Unmatched junction bases numbered 10, after V lost 5 bases and J lost 5 bases.

The genes are TRBV7-2 and TRBJ2-7; 7 nucleotides match TRBD1. Germline V lookup: CDR1 SGHTA, CDR2 FQGNSA. The CDR3 sequence is 14 residues long. V shed 3 bases and J 1 base; nucleotides not matched to a gene: 3. Here the CDR3 DNA reads TGTGCCAGCAGCTTGGTGGGACAGTCCTACGAGCAGTACTTC. Its protein product is CASSLVGQSYEQYF.

Concerning this clonotype: This clone may be a read error of a much larger clone one base away. Here the CDR3 DNA reads TGTGCCATCAGTGATCCTAGCGGGAGGGCCTACGAGCAGTACTTC. Protein sequence: CAISDPSGRAYEQYF. The chain joins TRBV10-3 to TRBJ2-7; 12 nucleotides match TRBD2. Per germline, CDR1 ENHRY and CDR2 SYGVKD. The CDR3 runs 15 residues. V lost 3 bases, J lost 2 bases, and 2 bases stayed unmatched.

This clonotype was counted ten times or more. The V call is TRBV7-2, the J call TRBJ1-6; the D is unclear. Germline CDR1 SGHTA, CDR2 FQGNSA. This CDR3 comprises 15 residues. The V end lost 6 bases, the J end lost 7 bases, and 16 bases lay between the germline ends. The CDR3 loop reads CASRQRSGSNSPLHF. The CDR3 nucleotides are TGTGCCAGCAGACAGCGGTCGGGATCGAATTCACCCCTCCACTTT.

The sample holds one count of this clonotype. The chain employs TRBV20-1 and TRBJ2-7, with 9 bases that match TRBD2. V dropped 5 bases and J dropped 1; count of bases not matched to a gene: 9. Germline V gives CDR1 DFQATT, CDR2 SNEGSKA (reference sequence). The CDR3 has 15 amino acids. This chain's CDR3 is CSAASGLALSYEQYF. CDR3 bases: TGCAGTGCTGCGTCGGGACTAGCTTTATCCTACGAGCAGTACTTC.

This clonotype was detected a few times. The V and J genes are TRBV7-2 and TRBJ1-5; 8 positions agree with TRBD1. Germline loops: CDR1 SGHTA, CDR2 FQGNSA. The CDR3 is 16 amino acids. V gave up 1 base and J gave up 6 bases; unmatched junction bases: 8. The chain's CDR3 is CASSLGTGRTGQPQHF. In nucleotides, the CDR3 is TGTGCCAGCAGCTTAGGGACAGGGAGGACAGGTCAGCCCCAGCATTTT.

The table lists this clonotype with a few counts. V is TRBV12-3 or TRBV12-4 and J is TRBJ1-1; D gene uncertain. The CDR3 length is 13 residues. Trimming removed 8 bases from V and 0 bases from J, with 10 bases in between. The CDR3 DNA is TGTGCCAGCTGCCCAAGAGTGAACACTGAAGCTTTCTTT. The encoded protein is CASCPRVNTEAFF.

This clonotype has ten or more counts. The rearrangement joins TRBV15 to TRBJ1-2, with D hard to call. Germline values: CDR1 LNHNV, CDR2 YYDKDF (reference sequence). The CDR3 length is 12 residues. The V end lost 1 base, the J end lost 6 bases, and 6 bases lay between the germline ends. The CDR3 reads CATSRVQDGYTF. The DNA of the CDR3 is TGTGCCACCAGCAGAGTTCAGGATGGCTACACCTTC.

This rearrangement joins TRBV2 to TRBJ1-5, with 9 bases lining up with TRBD1. Germline V gene data show CDR1 as SNHLY and CDR2 as FYNNEI. The CDR3 is 15 residues long. V shed 5 bases and J 2 bases; nucleotides not matched to a gene: 4. The CDR3: CASSRTGARNQPQHF. The CDR3 nucleotides read TGTGCCAGCAGTCGGACAGGGGCCCGCAATCAGCCCCAGCATTTT. The complete variable domain, with remaining parts taken from reference TRBV2 and TRBJ1-5, reads EPEVTQTPSHQVTQMGQEVILRCVPISNHLYFYWYRQILGQKVEFLVSFYNNEISEKSEIFDDQFSVERPDGSNFTLKIRSTKLEDSAMYFCASSRTGARNQPQHFGDGTRLSIL.

The V gene is TRBV19, the J gene TRBJ1-4, with a possible D match to TRBD1 (5 bases). There are 11 residues in the CDR3. Trimming pared 5 bases from V and 9 bases from J, leaving 7 bases between. Germline CDR1 and CDR2: LNHDA and SQIVND (reference sequence). DNA for the CDR3: TGTGCCAGTAGTCGGGGGAAAAAACTGTTTTTT. Protein sequence: CASSRGKKLFF.

The chain combines TRBV12-3 or TRBV12-4 with TRBJ2-5, with 7 nucleotides matching TRBD1. J was trimmed by 1 base and V by 3 bases; bases with no gene match: 2. The CDR3 runs to 14 residues. The CDR3 loop reads CASSLDRSQETQYF. CDR3 nucleotide sequence: TGTGCCAGCAGTTTGGACAGGAGCCAAGAGACCCAGTACTTC.

The V gene is TRBV7-3, the J gene TRBJ2-7, with 10 bases fitting TRBD1. The germline CDR1 and CDR2 sequences are SGHTA and FQGTGA. The CDR3 extends over 16 amino acids. After removal of 0 bases from V and 4 bases from J, the junction contained 6 bases not matched to a gene. In DNA, the CDR3 is TGTGCCAGCAGCTTAACCGGGACAGGGGCGCGGTACGAGCAGTACTTC. It codes for CASSLTGTGARYEQYF.

The sample holds many counts of this clonotype. The chain joins TRBV2 to TRBJ2-5, with 10 bases identical to TRBD2. The CDR3 sequence is 14 residues long. The germline CDR1 and CDR2 sequences are SNHLY and FYNNEI. The junction had 7 bases not matched to a gene; V was cut back by 7 bases and J by 5 bases. In nucleotides, the CDR3 is TGTGCCAGCACCGAGCGGGAGGGCCTGGAGACCCAGTACTTC. It yields the protein CASTEREGLETQYF.

The rearrangement uses TRBV11-2 and TRBJ2-7; 8 nucleotides agree with TRBD2. CDR1 is SGHAT and CDR2 is FQNNGV in the germline V gene. Trimming removed 4 bases from V and 3 bases from J; junction bases left unmatched: 11. This CDR3 is 16 amino acids long. This CDR3 reads CASSYLAGTMIYEQYF. Here the CDR3 DNA reads TGTGCCAGCAGCTACTTAGCGGGAACAATGATCTACGAGCAGTACTTC.

This clonotype was detected ten times or more. The chain recombines TRBV6-6 with TRBJ2-7, with no clear D. In germline, CDR1 is MNHNY, CDR2 SVGAGI (reference sequence). This CDR3 is 13 amino acids long. The V end lost 6 bases, the J end lost 2 bases, and 11 bases lay between the germline ends. The CDR3: CASSPRSAYEQYF. In DNA form, the CDR3 reads TGTGCCAGCAGCCCTAGGTCCGCCTACGAGCAGTACTTC.

The rearrangement uses TRBV7-9 and TRBJ1-1, with TRBD1 as a possible D gene (6 bases). The CDR3 consists of 13 residues. V shed 10 bases and J shed 4 bases, with 16 bases lying between them. The germline CDR1 and CDR2 sequences are SEHNR and FQNEAQ (reference sequence). The CDR3 reads CATREGGGTEAFF. The CDR3, as DNA: TGTGCCACCCGGGAGGGGGGAGGCACTGAAGCTTTCTTT.

This clonotype has ten or more counts. The genes are TRBV7-3 and TRBJ1-1; no firm D call. This CDR3 contains 13 residues. The V gene's germline CDR1 is SGHTA and CDR2 FQGTGA. V was shortened by 5 bases and J by 11 bases, with 18 bases between the two germline ends. The CDR3 DNA is TGTGCCAGCAGCCGTACTGGCACGGGCGCTGCTTTCTTT. Protein sequence: CASSRTGTGAAFF.